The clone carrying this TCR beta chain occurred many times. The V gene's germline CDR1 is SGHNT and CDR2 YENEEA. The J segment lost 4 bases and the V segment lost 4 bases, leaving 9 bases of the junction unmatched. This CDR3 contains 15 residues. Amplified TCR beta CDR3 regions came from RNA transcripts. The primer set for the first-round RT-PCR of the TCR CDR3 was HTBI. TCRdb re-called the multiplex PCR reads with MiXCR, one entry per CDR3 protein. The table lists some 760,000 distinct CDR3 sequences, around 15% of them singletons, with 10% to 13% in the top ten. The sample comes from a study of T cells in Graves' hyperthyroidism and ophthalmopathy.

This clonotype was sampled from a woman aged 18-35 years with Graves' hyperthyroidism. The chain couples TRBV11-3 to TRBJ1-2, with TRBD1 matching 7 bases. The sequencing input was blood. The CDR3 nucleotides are TGTGCCAGCAGCTCATACAGGGGATCCAGCTATGGCTACACCTTC. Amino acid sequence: CASSSYRGSSYGYTF.